Detailed here is one T cell receptor (beta chain). The data were obtained in a study of shared clonotypes between healthy human individuals. Clones were sequenced by immunoSEQ multiplex PCR, and TCRdb holds only the in-frame ones, with some missing. The table includes about 700,000 clones, under 95% detected once. CD45RO-negative cells were positively selected for CCR7, leaving out terminally differentiated effector memory CD45RA+ cells. The CDR3 has 17 amino acids. V lost 4 bases, J lost 6 bases, and 21 bases lay in between. Germline V gene lookup returns CDR1 SEHNR and CDR2 FQNEAQ (reference sequence).

V and J are TRBV7-9 and TRBJ2-2; possibly TRBD1 or TRBD2 for D (5 bases each). The origin of this receptor is a man aged 30 to 39 in good health. The sample taken for sequencing was naive CD8+ T cells sorted from blood. The CDR3 sequence: CASSSTPGPWAPGELFF. The CDR3 DNA is TGTGCCAGCAGCTCAACACCGGGACCTTGGGCGCCCGGGGAGCTGTTTTTT.